This entry is about one TCR beta chain. These data originate in a study of control samples from healthy donors and cancer patients. TCRdb keeps only in-frame clones here, not all; method: immunoSEQ multiplex PCR. The profile covers about 130,000 clones, with less than 95% appearing a single time and less than 4% taken by the ten largest. The CDR3 totals 14 residues. Trimming shortened V by 3 bases and J by 6 bases, and 15 bases separated the two germline ends. CDR1 is SGHAT, CDR2 FQDESV, per germline (reference sequence). The V call is TRBV11-1, the J call TRBJ2-7, with D possibly matching TRBD1 (5 bases). This sequence originates from a man younger than 45 in good health. The sequenced sample consisted of blood. The CDR3 DNA follows: TGTGCCAGCAGCTTCGCAGGGAACTCTCGCGAGCAGTACTTC. This encodes CASSFAGNSREQYF.